These 19 T cell receptor beta chains were all obtained from the same sample, sequenced in a study of T cells in Graves' hyperthyroidism and ophthalmopathy. The investigators amplified TCR beta CDR3 regions from RNA transcripts. A first-round RT-PCR of the TCR CDR3 used the HTBI primer set. TCRdb fed the multiplex PCR reads into MiXCR, producing one record per CDR3 protein. The sample includes 150,000 or so distinct CDR3 sequences, about 9.4% of them seen just once. The sample was blood. The receptor set was obtained from a woman between 18 and 29 years old with Graves' hyperthyroidism that later progressed to Graves' ophthalmopathy.

This clonotype was found many times. The J gene is TRBJ2-1, the V gene TRBV12-3 or TRBV12-4; 7 bases agree with TRBD1. The CDR3 extends over 12 amino acids. V lost 6 bases to trimming and J lost 7 bases; unmatched junction nucleotides: 3. CDR3 in amino acids: CASRRQGNEQFF. The CDR3 DNA follows: TGTGCCAGCAGGCGACAGGGAAATGAGCAGTTCTTC.

This clonotype was counted ten times or more. The V and J genes are TRBV6-1 and TRBJ2-3; the match to TRBD1 covers 9 bases. V was pared by 6 bases and J by 5 bases, with 12 bases of the junction left unmatched. Germline V gene data show CDR1 as MNHNS and CDR2 as SASEGT. The CDR3 is 16 amino acids. CDR3 sequence reads: CASRRVPGQGRDTQYF. In DNA form, the CDR3 reads TGTGCCAGCAGGAGAGTTCCGGGACAGGGTCGAGATACGCAGTATTTT.

The table lists this clonotype with many counts. The rearrangement joins TRBV6-1 to TRBJ1-5; D uncertain. Trimming cost V 5 bases and J 1 base, with 21 bases left between them. Per the germline V gene, CDR1 is MNHNS and CDR2 is SASEGT. The CDR3 extends over 18 amino acids. The CDR3 DNA reads as TGTGCCAGCAGTTCCTCTAAGTGGAGGACGGGAAGCAATCAGCCCCAGCATTTT. This sequence encodes CASSSSKWRTGSNQPQHF.

Concerning this clonotype itself: Being one base from a much bigger clone, this may be a read error. The chain employs TRBV25-1 and TRBJ1-4, with D hard to call. CDR3 length: 12 amino acids. Germline V CDR1 and CDR2: MGHDK, SYGVNS. CDR3 region: CAGSDGLEKLFF. The CDR3 nucleotides are TGTGCCGGCAGTGACGGACTCGAAAAACTGTTTTTT.

This clonotype turned up a few times. This chain uses TRBV9 with TRBJ2-7, with D perhaps TRBD2 (5 bases). This CDR3 has 13 residues. Between the trimmed V and J ends, which lost 4 bases and 5 bases, there was a span of 13 bases. Germline CDR1 and CDR2: SGDLS and YYNGEE. The CDR3 nucleotides read TGTGCCAGCAGCCACAGAGGGTGGGACGAGCAGTACTTC. Amino acids: CASSHRGWDEQYF. Using reference TRBV9 and TRBJ2-7 for the parts outside the CDR3, the full variable domain is DSGVTQTPKHLITATGQRVTLRCSPRSGDLSVYWYQQSLDQGLQFLIQYYNGEERAKGNILERFSAQQFPDLHSELNLSSLELGDSALYFCASSHRGWDEQYFGPGTRLTVT.

This clonotype has only a few counts. This chain links TRBV19 with TRBJ2-1, with D unresolved. V was shortened by 3 bases and J by 3 bases, with 18 bases between the two germline ends. Germline V gives CDR1 LNHDA, CDR2 SQIVND (reference sequence). This CDR3 spans 17 amino acids. The CDR3, as DNA: TGTGCCAGTAGTATTGGCTCCTTGACAACCCTCTACAATGAGCAGTTCTTC. Its translation is CASSIGSLTTLYNEQFF.

The genes are TRBV3-1 and TRBJ2-7, with 8 bases that match TRBD1. CDR1 is LGHDT and CDR2 is YNNKEL in the germline V gene (reference sequence). There are 16 residues in the CDR3. With 3 bases clipped from V and 4 bases from J, the junction kept 11 bases outside the gene matches. The CDR3 protein is CASSQAIRTGIYEQYF. The CDR3 DNA reads TGTGCCAGCAGCCAGGCGATTAGGACAGGGATTTACGAGCAGTACTTC.

This clonotype was seen a handful of times. This chain links TRBV20-1 with TRBJ1-1; D call uncertain. Trimming stripped 6 bases from V and 4 bases from J, with 15 bases between. The CDR3 loop spans 13 amino acids. Germline assignment: CDR1 DFQATT and CDR2 SNEGSKA (reference sequence). The DNA for the CDR3 is TGCAGTGCCGCCACTCCTTCGGGCACTGAAGCTTTCTTT. Translating it yields CSAATPSGTEAFF.

This clonotype has at least ten counts. J is TRBJ2-6 and V is TRBV30; D remains ambiguous. This CDR3 has 12 amino acids. Germline V gives CDR1 GTSNPN, CDR2 SVGIG (reference sequence). Trimming shortened V by 2 bases and J by 1 base, and 0 bases separated the two germline ends. CDR3 sequence reads: CAWSSGANVLTF. The CDR3 DNA follows: TGTGCCTGGAGTTCTGGGGCCAACGTCCTGACTTTC. Variable domain in full (rest from reference TRBV30 and TRBJ2-6): SQTIHQWPATLVQPVGSPLSLECTVEGTSNPNLYWYRQAAGRGLQLLFYSVGIGQISSEVPQNLSASRPQDRQFILSSKKLLLSDSGFYLCAWSSGANVLTFGAGSRLTVL.

This clonotype occurred many times. This sequence joins TRBV6-5 and TRBJ1-5, with unresolved D. V dropped 0 bases and J dropped 0 bases, with 6 bases sitting between them. This CDR3 spans 15 amino acids. Germline values: CDR1 MNHEY, CDR2 SVGAGI. The CDR3 region has the DNA TGTGCCAGCAGTTACTCCCGGAGTAGCAATCAGCCCCAGCATTTT. Translating gives CASSYSRSSNQPQHF.

The chain uses TRBV18 and TRBJ2-7; no firm D call. Germline-derived CDR1 and CDR2 are KGHSH and LQKENI. V lost 5 bases and J 6 bases, leaving 17 bases between the germline ends. The CDR3 runs to 14 residues. The CDR3 sequence: CASSSEGLSTEQYF. The CDR3 region has the DNA TGTGCCAGCTCATCTGAAGGATTGAGCACCGAGCAGTACTTC. Complete variable domain (other parts from reference TRBV18 and TRBJ2-7): NAGVMQNPRHLVRRRGQEARLRCSPMKGHSHVYWYRQLPEEGLKFMVYLQKENIIDESGMPKERFSAEFPKEGPSILRIQQVVRGDSAAYFCASSSEGLSTEQYFGPGTRLTVT.

This clonotype was observed many times. The chain links TRBV3-1 to TRBJ2-5, with TRBD2 matching over 14 bases. This CDR3 has 15 amino acids. The V and J ends lost 4 bases and 6 bases, in that order; junction bases with no gene match: 4. CDR1 is LGHDT and CDR2 is YNNKEL in the germline V gene (reference sequence). The CDR3 reads CASSPGLAGVKTQYF. As DNA, the CDR3 is TGTGCCAGCAGCCCGGGACTAGCGGGAGTGAAGACCCAGTACTTC.

The chain couples TRBV11-2 to TRBJ2-7; TRBD1 agrees at 7 bases. V lost 3 bases, J lost 2 bases, and 1 base stayed unmatched. The CDR3 runs 13 residues. The germline gives CDR1 SGHAT, CDR2 FQNNGV. The CDR3 region is CASSFDRAYEQYF. The CDR3 nucleotides read TGTGCCAGCAGCTTCGACAGGGCCTACGAGCAGTACTTC.

Many counts were recorded for this clonotype. The chain joins TRBV25-1 to TRBJ2-1; 8 bases align to TRBD2. The CDR3 is made up of 18 amino acids. Losses at the gene ends were 3 bases for V and 0 bases for J; bases not matched to a gene: 10. Germline V gives CDR1 MGHDK, CDR2 SYGVNS. CDR3 loop: CASSDTGTRTSSYNEQFF. The CDR3 DNA is TGTGCCAGCAGTGACACCGGGACTAGAACGTCCTCCTACAATGAGCAGTTCTTC.

J is TRBJ1-1 and V is TRBV5-5; a weak D match, TRBD1 (6 bases). V was shortened by 4 bases and J by 0 bases, with 25 bases between the two germline ends. The CDR3 consists of 19 residues. Germline V gene lookup returns CDR1 SGHKS and CDR2 YYEKEE (reference sequence). The CDR3 sequence: CASSTIMGAEGLMNTEAFF. Here the CDR3 DNA reads TGTGCCAGCAGCACGATTATGGGGGCGGAGGGTCTCATGAACACTGAAGCTTTCTTT.

This clonotype has ten or more counts. The V gene is TRBV28, the J gene TRBJ2-1; a weak D match, TRBD1 (5 bases). Germline lookup yields CDR1 MDHEN and CDR2 SYDVKM. V lost 7 bases and J 7 bases, leaving 14 bases between the germline ends. CDR3 length: 13 amino acids. CDR3 in amino acids: CASIPLGVNEQFF. DNA of the CDR3: TGTGCCAGCATACCCTTAGGGGTGAATGAGCAGTTCTTC.

J is TRBJ2-2 and V is TRBV5-8, with 8 nucleotides matching TRBD1. The trim removed 5 bases at V and 11 bases at J, leaving 5 bases unmatched. CDR1 is SGHTS, CDR2 YDEGEE, per germline. The CDR3 is made up of 12 amino acids. Here the CDR3 DNA reads TGTGCCAGCAGACGTGGACAGGGAGAGCTGTTTTTT. Translation: CASRRGQGELFF.

This clonotype was detected ten times or more. The rearrangement links TRBV11-1 to TRBJ1-2, with 7 bases aligning to TRBD1. The J segment lost 2 bases and the V segment lost 5 bases, leaving 2 bases of the junction unmatched. Germline assignment: CDR1 SGHAT and CDR2 FQDESV (reference sequence). The CDR3 totals 13 residues. The CDR3 DNA reads as TGTGCCAGCAGCCCGACAGGGAACTATGGCTACACCTTC. Translating gives CASSPTGNYGYTF.

V gene TRBV7-2 combines with J gene TRBJ2-5, with D perhaps being TRBD1 or TRBD2 (5 bases each). The ends were cut back, 5 bases at V and 9 bases at J, with 16 bases in the middle. Germline V gene sequence: CDR1 SGHTA, CDR2 FQGNSA. The CDR3 totals 13 residues. Here the CDR3 reads CASSPSGSGAQYF. The CDR3 DNA reads as TGTGCCAGCAGCCCTTCAGGGTCCGGGGCCCAGTACTTC.